This TCR beta chain comes out of a study of PD-1 blockade in classical Hodgkin lymphoma. General study points: Compared with healthy donors, newly diagnosed patients reportedly showed lower baseline TCR diversity. Complete responders' diversity at baseline resembled that of newly diagnosed patients.

The CDR3 consists of 13 residues. From germline, CDR1 is SGHNT and CDR2 YYREEE (reference sequence). The germline V and J ends were trimmed by 1 base and 3 bases, with 8 bases remaining between them. As to time point: cycle 4 day 1 (C4D1), after less than 7 weeks of nivolumab. Every patient had relapsed following autologous stem cell transplantation, and cohorts differed in brentuximab vedotin exposure. Purified CD4+ T cells were obtained from thawed PBMCs through magnetic negative selection. Comment on this clone: Its target is unknown.

TCRdb's table, derived via immunoSEQ multiplex PCR, lists solely in-frame clones and lacks some. Of roughly 32,000 clones listed, approximately 90% are singletons. The material was CD4+ T cells from blood, obtained before the fourth cycle of nivolumab. This TCR derives from a human donor with classical Hodgkin lymphoma. The V call is TRBV5-4, the J call TRBJ2-7, with D uncertain. CDR3 region: CASSLTADYEQYF. The DNA for the CDR3 is TGTGCCAGCAGCTTGACTGCCGACTACGAGCAGTACTTC.